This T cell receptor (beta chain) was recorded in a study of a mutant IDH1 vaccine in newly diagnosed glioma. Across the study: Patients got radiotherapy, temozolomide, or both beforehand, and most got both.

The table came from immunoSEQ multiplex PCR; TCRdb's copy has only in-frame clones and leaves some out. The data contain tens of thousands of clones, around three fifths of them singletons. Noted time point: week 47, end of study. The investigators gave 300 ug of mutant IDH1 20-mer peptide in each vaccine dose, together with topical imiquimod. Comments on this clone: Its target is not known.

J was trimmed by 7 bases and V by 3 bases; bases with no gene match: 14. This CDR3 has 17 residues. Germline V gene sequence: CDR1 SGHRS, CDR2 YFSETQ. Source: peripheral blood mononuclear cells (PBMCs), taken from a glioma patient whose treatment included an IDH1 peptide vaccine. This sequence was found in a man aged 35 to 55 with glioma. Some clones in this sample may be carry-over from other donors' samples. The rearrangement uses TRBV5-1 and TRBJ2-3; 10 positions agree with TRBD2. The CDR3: CASSSGIAGGLMNTQYF. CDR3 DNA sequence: TGCGCCAGCAGCTCCGGAATAGCGGGGGGACTCATGAATACGCAGTATTTT.